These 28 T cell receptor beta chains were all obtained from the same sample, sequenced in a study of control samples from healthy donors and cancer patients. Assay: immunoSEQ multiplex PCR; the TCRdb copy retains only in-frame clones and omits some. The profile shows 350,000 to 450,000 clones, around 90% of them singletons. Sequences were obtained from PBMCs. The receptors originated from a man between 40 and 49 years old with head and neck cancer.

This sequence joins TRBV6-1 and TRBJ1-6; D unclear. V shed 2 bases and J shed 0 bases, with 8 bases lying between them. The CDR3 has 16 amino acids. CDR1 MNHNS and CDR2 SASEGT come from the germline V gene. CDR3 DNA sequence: TGTGCCAGCAGTGAACCAGTTAGCTCCTATAATTCACCCCTCCACTTT. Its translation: CASSEPVSSYNSPLHF.

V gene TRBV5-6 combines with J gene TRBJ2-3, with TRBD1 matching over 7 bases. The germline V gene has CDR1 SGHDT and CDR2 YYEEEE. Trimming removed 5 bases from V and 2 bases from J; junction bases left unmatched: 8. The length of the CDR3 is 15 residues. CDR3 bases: TGTGCCAGCAGTAAGAGAAGGGGGCCCACAGATACGCAGTATTTT. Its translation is CASSKRRGPTDTQYF.

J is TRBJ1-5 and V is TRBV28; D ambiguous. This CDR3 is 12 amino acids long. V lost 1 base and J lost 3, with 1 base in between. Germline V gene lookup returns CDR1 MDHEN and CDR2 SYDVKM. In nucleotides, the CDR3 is TGTGCCAGCAGTTTATACAATCAGCCCCAGCATTTT. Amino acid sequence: CASSLYNQPQHF.

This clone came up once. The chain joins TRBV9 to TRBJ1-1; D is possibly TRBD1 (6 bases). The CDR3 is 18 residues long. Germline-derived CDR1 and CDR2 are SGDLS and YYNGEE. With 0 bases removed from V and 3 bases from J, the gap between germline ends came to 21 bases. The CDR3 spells CASSVVQGQGSWYTEAFF. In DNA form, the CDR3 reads TGTGCCAGCAGCGTAGTTCAGGGGCAAGGGTCGTGGTACACTGAAGCTTTCTTT.

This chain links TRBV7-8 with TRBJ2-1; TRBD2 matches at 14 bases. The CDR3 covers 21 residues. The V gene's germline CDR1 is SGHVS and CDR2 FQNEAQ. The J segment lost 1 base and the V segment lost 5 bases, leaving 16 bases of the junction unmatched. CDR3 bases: TGTGCCAGCAGCACCCCGCCTTCGACTAGCGGGGGGGCCAGATCCTACAATGAGCAGTTCTTC. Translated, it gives CASSTPPSTSGGARSYNEQFF.

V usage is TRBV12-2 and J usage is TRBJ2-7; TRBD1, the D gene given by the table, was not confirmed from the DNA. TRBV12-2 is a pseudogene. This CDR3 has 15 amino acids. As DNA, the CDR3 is TGTGCAAGTCGCTTCCCGACAGCCCCATCCTACGAGCAGTACTTC. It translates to CASRFPTAPSYEQYF.

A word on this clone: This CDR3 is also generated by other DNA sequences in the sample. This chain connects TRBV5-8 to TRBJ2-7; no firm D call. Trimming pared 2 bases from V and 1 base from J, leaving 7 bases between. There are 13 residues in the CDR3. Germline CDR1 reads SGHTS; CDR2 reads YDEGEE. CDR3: CASSFRGSYEQYF. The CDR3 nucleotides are TGTGCCAGCAGCTTTCGTGGGTCCTACGAGCAGTACTTC.

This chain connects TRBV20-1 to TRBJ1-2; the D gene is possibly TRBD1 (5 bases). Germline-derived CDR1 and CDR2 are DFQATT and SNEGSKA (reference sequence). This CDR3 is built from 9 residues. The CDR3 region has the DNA TGCCAGTGGGGGTATGGCTACACCTTC. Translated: CQWGYGYTF.

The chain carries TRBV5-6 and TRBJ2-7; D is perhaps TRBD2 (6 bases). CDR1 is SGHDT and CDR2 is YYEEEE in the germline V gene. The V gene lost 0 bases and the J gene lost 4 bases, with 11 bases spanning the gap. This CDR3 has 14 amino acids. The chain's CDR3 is CASSLGLRGYEQYF. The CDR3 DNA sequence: TGTGCCAGCAGCTTGGGGCTCCGGGGGTACGAGCAGTACTTC.

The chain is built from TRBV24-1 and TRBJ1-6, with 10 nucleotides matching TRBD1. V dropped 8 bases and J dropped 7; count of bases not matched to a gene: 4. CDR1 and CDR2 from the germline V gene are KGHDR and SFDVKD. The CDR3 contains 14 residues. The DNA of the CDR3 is TGTGCCACCATAGAGACAGGGGGCAATTCACCCCTCCACTTT. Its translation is CATIETGGNSPLHF.

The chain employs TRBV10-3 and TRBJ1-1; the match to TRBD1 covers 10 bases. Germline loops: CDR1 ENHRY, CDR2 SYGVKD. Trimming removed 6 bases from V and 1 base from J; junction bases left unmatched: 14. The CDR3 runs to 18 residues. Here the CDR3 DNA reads TGTGCCATCAGCCAGAGGTCCGGGACAGGGGTAGGGAACACTGAAGCTTTCTTT. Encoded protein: CAISQRSGTGVGNTEAFF.

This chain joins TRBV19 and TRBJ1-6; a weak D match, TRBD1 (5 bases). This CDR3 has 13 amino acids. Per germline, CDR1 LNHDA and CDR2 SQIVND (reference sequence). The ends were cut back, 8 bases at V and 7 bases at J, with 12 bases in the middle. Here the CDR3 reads CASSGTFNSPLHF. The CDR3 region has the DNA TGTGCCAGTTCCGGGACCTTCAATTCACCCCTCCACTTT.

The chain's CDR3 is CASSPGLAGGLSFPDTQYF. The CDR3, as DNA: TGTGCCAGCAGCCCGGGACTAGCGGGGGGGCTTTCCTTCCCAGATACGCAGTATTTT. The chain is built from TRBV5-6 and TRBJ2-3; 16 nucleotides align to TRBD2. The germline V gene encodes CDR1 SGHDT and CDR2 YYEEEE. The V gene end was trimmed by 4 bases and the J gene end by 4 bases; junction bases not matched to a gene: 12. The CDR3 runs 19 residues.

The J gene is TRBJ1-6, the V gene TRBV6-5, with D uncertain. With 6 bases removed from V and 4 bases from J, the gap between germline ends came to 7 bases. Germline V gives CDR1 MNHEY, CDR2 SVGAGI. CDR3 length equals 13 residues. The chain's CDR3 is CASRGVYNSPLHF. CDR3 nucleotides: TGTGCCAGCAGAGGAGTGTATAATTCACCCCTCCACTTT.

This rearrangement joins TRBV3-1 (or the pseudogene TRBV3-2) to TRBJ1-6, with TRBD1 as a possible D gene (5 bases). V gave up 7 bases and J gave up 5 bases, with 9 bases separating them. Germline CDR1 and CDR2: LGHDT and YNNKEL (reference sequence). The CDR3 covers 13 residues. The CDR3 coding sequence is TGTGCCAGCACGGGGCACCATAATTCACCCCTCCACTTT. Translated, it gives CASTGHHNSPLHF.

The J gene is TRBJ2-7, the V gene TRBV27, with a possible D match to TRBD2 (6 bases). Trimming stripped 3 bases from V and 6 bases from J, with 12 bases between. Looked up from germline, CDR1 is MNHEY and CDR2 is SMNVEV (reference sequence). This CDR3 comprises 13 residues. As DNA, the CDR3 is TGTGCCAGCAGTTTTTTGGGACTGGGCGAGCAGTACTTC. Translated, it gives CASSFLGLGEQYF.

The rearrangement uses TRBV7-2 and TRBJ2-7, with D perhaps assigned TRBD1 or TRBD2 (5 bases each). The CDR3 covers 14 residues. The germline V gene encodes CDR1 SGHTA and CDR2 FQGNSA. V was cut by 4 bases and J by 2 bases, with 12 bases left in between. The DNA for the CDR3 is TGTGCCAGCAGCTCCGTGACGGGACCCTACGAGCAGTACTTC. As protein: CASSSVTGPYEQYF.

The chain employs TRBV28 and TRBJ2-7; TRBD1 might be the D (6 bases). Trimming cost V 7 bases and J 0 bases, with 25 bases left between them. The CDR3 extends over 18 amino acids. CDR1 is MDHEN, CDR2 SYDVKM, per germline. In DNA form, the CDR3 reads TGTGCCAGCATAGGGTACAGGGCTTCCGTTTTTAGCTCCTACGAGCAGTACTTC. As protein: CASIGYRASVFSSYEQYF.

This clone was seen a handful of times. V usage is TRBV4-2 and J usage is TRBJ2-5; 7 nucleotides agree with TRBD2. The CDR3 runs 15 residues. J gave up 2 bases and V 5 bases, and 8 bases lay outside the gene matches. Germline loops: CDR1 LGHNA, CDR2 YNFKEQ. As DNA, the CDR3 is TGTGCCAGCAGCAGGGGATTGGGGGGGCAAGAGACCCAGTACTTC. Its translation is CASSRGLGGQETQYF.

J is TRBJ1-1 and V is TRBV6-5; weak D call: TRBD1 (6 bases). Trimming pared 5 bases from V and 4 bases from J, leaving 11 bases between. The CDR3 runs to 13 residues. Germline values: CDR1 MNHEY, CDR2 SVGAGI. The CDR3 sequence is CASSPRTVTEAFF. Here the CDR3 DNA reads TGTGCCAGCAGTCCCCGGACAGTCACTGAAGCTTTCTTT.

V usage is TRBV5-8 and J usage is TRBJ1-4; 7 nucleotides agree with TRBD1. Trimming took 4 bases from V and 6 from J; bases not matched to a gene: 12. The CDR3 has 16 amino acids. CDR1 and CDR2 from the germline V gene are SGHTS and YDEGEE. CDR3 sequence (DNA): TGTGCCAGCAGCCGCGGGACAGTTCCAAAGGATGAAAAACTGTTTTTT. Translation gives CASSRGTVPKDEKLFF.

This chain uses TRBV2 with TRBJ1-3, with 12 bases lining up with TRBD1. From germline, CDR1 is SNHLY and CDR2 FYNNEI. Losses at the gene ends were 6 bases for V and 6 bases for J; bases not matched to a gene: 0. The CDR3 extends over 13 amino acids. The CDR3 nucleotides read TGTGCCAGCAGGGGACAGGGGGCAAACACCATATATTTT. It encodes CASRGQGANTIYF.

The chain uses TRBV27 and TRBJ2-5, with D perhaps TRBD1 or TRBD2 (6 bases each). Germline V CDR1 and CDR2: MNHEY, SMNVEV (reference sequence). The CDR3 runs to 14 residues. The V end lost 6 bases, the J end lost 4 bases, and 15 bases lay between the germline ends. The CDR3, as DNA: TGTGCCAGCAGCCCGGGGGCTCCGGGAGAGACCCAGTACTTC. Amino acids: CASSPGAPGETQYF.

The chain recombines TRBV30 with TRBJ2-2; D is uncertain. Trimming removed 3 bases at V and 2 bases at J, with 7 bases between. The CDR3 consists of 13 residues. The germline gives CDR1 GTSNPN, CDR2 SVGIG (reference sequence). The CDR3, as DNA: TGTGCCTGGAGCCGGAAAAACACCGGGGAGCTGTTTTTT. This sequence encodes CAWSRKNTGELFF.

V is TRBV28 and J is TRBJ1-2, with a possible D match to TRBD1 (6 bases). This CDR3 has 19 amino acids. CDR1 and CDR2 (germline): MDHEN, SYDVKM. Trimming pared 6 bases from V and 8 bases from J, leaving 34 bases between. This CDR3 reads CASSLQTGTRGANQGGYTF. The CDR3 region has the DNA TGTGCCAGCAGCCTTCAAACCGGGACAAGGGGAGCTAATCAAGGGGGCTACACCTTC.

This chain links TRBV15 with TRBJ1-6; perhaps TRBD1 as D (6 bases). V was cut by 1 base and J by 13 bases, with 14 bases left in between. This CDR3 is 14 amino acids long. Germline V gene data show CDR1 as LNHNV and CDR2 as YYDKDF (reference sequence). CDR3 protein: CATSRVLKGGPLHF. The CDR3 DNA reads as TGTGCCACCAGCAGAGTGCTAAAGGGGGGGCCCCTCCACTTT.

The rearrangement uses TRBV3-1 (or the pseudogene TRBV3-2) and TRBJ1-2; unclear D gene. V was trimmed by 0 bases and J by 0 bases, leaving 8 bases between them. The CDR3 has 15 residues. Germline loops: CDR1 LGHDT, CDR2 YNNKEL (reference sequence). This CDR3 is CASSQEIWANYGYTF. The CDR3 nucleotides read TGTGCCAGCAGCCAAGAGATCTGGGCTAACTATGGCTACACCTTC.

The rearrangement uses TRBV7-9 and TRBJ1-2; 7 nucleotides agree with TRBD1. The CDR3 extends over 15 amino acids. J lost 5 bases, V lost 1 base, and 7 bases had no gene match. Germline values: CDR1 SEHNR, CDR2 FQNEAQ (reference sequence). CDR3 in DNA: TGTGCCAGCAGCTTAGGCACAGGGGAGGGGTATGGCTACACCTTC. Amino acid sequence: CASSLGTGEGYGYTF.